This T cell receptor (beta chain) originates from a study of cytomegalovirus exposure and HLA in healthy donors. Study as a whole: The roughly 130 validation repertoires used the same platform as the roughly 670 first-cohort repertoires (as reported by a later analysis). General study points: Cytomegalovirus association was assigned to more than 150 TCR beta chains.

A word on this clone: Its antigen is as yet unknown.

Clones were read by immunoSEQ multiplex PCR, and TCRdb kept only the in-frame ones, dropping some. The table has over 150,000 clones, 75% to 90% seen once. V was trimmed by 1 base and J by 1 base, leaving 17 bases between them. CDR3 size: 17 residues. CDR1 is LGHNA and CDR2 is YSLEER in the germline V gene. From the roughly 110-subject validation cohort, which was separate from the approximately 670-subject first cohort, the donors were drawn. The chain employs TRBV4-3 and TRBJ2-7; TRBD1 might be the D (8 bases). Sequencing was done on a sample of PBMCs. This TCR came from a woman under 30 in good health and CMV-seronegative. CDR3 sequence: CASSQGGGRTGSYEQYF. In DNA form, the CDR3 reads TGCGCCAGCAGCCAAGGGGGGGGCAGGACAGGGTCCTACGAGCAGTACTTC.